This record concerns one T cell receptor (beta chain) sequence. The record originates from a study of blood T cell repertoires in COVID-19. Overall study context: Sample material is recorded as cDNA or gDNA derived from T cells, B-cell-depleted T cells, or PBMCs.

The germline gives CDR1 SGHDT, CDR2 YYEEEE. The V and J ends lost 2 bases and 4 bases, in that order; junction bases with no gene match: 5. The CDR3 is 16 residues long. In the authors' workflow: From reference gene primer amplification, estimates of nucleated cell counts were derived. The method was immunoSEQ multiplex PCR; TCRdb's version includes in-frame clones alone and lacks a portion of them. V, J and clone size derive from that table, while D and trimming were established from the DNA sequence. The sample holds over 40,000 clones, approximately 82% seen once. This TCR was sampled from a human donor in a cohort sampled during active COVID-19. Sequenced input: peripheral blood. The chain uses TRBV5-6 and TRBJ1-4; 10 bases match TRBD1. Here the CDR3 reads CASSFFGTGVNEKLFF. For the CDR3, the DNA is TGTGCCAGCAGCTTCTTTGGGACAGGGGTTAATGAAAAACTGTTTTTT. Full variable domain (remainder filled in from reference TRBV5-6 and TRBJ1-4): DAGVTQSPTHLIKTRGQQVTLRCSPKSGHDTVSWYQQALGQGPQFIFQYYEEEERQRGNFPDRFSGHQFPNYSSELNVNALLLGDSALYLCASSFFGTGVNEKLFFGSGTQLSVL.